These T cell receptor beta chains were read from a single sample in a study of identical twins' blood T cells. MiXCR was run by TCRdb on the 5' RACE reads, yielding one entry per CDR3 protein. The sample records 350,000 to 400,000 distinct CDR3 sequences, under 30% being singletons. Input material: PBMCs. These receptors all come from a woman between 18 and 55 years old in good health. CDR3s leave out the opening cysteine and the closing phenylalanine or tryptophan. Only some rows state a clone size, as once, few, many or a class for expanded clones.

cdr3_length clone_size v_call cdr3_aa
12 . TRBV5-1 ASSPRAGADTQY
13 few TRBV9 ASSGRDRYNYGYT
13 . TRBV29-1 SVAGAGGVTDTQY
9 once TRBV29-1 SVEDLNEQF
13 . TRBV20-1 SAITGSYSNQPQH
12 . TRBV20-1 SAWAVPTQETQY
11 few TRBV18 ATSDGKNTEAF
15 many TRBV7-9 ASSLISPEGFTGELF
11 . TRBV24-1 ATLDEEGSEAF
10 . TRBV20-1 SAGGTGNGYT
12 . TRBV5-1 ASSFSATYNEQF
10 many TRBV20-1 SARGGGDTQY
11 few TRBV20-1 SATRTSYNEQF
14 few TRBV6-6 ASSLLESGMSTEAF
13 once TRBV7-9 ASSQGQGATGELF
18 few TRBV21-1 ASSTGWDSNSSPIYNEQF
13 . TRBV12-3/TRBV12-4 ASRTAGSSAYGYT
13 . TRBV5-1 ASSLVALPYNEQF
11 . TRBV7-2 ATGGSLGEKLF
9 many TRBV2 ASLGFNEQF
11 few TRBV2 ASDSPSTDTQY
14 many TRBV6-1 ASSGTQAGGRFEQF
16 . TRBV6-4 ASSDSSRGTSTNYGYT
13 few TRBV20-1 SAMGAMSSYNEQF
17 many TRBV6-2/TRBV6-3 ASSYEFGTGIYSNQPQH
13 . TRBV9 ASSVGSGRTDTQY
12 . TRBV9 ASSVGGDRIGYT
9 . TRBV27 ASGLYEKLF
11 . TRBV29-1 SGTNGVNTEAF
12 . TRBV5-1 ASSFGTPLTEQF
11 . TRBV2 ASSEEVVDTQY
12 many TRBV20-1 SAQRASSYNEQF
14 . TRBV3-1 ASSPDRGTTNEKLF
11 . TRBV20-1 SARDTNTGELF
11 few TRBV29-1 SALFGGSYGYT
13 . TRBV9 ASSAQQGWNTEAF
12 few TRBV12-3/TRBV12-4 ASSLGGTDNEQF
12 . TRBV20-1 SALTGTDRTGAF
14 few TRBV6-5 ASSYLGQGARNTIY
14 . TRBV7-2 ASNPTSGQGKVGYT
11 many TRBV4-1 ASGQEENSPLH
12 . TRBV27 ASSLSGTDNEQF
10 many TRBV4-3 ASSQGMDEQY
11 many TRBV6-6 ASSYSGPQNYT
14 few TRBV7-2 ASSLVRGNLGGELF
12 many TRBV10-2 ASSEWQGLGEQY
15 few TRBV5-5 ASSTPGQGLSNEKLF
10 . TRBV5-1 ASSRPGDEQY
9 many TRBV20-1 SAGGNGGYT
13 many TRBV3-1 ASSQLRSSGNTIY
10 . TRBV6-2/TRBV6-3 AIRDRSYEQY
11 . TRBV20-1 SAMVYSRNEQF
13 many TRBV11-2 ASSPIAGGVETQY
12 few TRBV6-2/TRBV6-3 ASSYTGTGFGYT